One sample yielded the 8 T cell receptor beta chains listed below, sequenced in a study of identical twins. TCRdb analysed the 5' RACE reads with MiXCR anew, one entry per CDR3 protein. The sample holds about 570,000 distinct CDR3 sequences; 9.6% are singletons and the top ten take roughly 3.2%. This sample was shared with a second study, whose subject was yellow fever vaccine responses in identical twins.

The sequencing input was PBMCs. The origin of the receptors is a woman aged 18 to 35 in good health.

The CDR3 region has the DNA TGTGCCAGCTACCGGGCAGGGGTAACCTACGAGCAGTACTTC. This sequence encodes CASYRAGVTYEQYF. This rearrangement joins TRBV6-2 or TRBV6-3 to TRBJ2-7, with a tentative D call TRBD1 (6 bases). Deletions cut 8 bases from V and 2 bases from J, with 16 bases between. The V gene's germline CDR1 is MNHEY and CDR2 SVGEGT. The CDR3 runs to 14 residues.

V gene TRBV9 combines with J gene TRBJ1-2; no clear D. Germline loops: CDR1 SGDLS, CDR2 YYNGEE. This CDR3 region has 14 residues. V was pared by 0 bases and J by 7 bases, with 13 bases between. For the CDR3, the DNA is TGTGCCAGCAGCGTAGTTTTAGAAGACCTTGGCTACACCTTC. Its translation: CASSVVLEDLGYTF.

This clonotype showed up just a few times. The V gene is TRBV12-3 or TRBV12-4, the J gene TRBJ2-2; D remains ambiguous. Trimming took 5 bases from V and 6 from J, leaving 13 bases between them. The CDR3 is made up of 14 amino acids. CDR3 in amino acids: CASSTRHPPGELFF. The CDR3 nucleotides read TGTGCCAGCAGTACAAGACACCCTCCCGGGGAGCTGTTTTTT.

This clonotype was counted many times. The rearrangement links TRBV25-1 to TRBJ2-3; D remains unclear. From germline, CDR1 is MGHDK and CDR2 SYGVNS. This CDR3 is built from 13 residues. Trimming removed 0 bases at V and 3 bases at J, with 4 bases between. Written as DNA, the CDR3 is TGTGCCAGCAGTGAATATTCGACAGATACGCAGTATTTT. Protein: CASSEYSTDTQYF.

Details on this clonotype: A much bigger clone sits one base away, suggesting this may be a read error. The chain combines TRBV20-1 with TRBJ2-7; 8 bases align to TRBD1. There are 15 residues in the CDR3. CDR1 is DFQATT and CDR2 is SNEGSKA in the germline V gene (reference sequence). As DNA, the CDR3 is TGCTGTGCCGCGACCTTACAGGGGGGTGTGTACGAGCAGTACTTC. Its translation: CCAATLQGGVYEQYF.

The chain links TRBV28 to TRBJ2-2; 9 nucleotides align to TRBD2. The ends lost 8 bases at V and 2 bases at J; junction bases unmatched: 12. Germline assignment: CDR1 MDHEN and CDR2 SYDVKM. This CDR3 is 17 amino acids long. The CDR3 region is CASFSRLAVFNTGELFF. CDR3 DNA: TGTGCCAGCTTCAGTCGACTAGCGGTTTTTAACACCGGGGAGCTGTTTTTT. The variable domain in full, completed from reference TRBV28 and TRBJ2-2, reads DVKVTQSSRYLVKRTGEKVFLECVQDMDHENMFWYRQDPGLGLRLIYFSYDVKMKEKGDIPEGYSVSREKKERFSLILESASTNQTSMYLCASFSRLAVFNTGELFFGEGSRLTVL.

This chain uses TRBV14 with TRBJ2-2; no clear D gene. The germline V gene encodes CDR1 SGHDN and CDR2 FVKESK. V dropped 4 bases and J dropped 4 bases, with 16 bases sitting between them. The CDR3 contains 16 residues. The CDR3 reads CASSLRTEQFTGELFF. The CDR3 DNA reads TGTGCCAGCAGCCTAAGGACGGAGCAATTCACCGGGGAGCTGTTTTTT.

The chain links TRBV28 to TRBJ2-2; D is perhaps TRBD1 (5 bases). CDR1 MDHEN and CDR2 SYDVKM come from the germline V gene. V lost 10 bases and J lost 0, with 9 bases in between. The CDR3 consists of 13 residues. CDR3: CATQETNTGELFF. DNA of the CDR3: TGTGCCACACAGGAAACGAACACCGGGGAGCTGTTTTTT.